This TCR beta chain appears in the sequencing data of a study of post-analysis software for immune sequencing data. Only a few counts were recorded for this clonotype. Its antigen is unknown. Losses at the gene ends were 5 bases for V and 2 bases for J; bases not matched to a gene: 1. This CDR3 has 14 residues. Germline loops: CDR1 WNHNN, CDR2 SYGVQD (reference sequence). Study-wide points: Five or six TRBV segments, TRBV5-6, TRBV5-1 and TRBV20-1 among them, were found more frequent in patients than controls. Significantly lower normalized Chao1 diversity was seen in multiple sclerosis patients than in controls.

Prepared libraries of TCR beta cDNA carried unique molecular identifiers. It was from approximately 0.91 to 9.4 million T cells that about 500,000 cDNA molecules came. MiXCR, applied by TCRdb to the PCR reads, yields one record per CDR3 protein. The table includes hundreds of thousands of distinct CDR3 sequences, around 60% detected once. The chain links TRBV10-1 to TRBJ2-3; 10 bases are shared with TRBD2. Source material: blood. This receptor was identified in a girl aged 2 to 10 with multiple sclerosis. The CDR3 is CASSSGGATDTQYF. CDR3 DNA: TGCGCCAGCAGTAGCGGGGGGGCCACAGATACGCAGTATTTT.